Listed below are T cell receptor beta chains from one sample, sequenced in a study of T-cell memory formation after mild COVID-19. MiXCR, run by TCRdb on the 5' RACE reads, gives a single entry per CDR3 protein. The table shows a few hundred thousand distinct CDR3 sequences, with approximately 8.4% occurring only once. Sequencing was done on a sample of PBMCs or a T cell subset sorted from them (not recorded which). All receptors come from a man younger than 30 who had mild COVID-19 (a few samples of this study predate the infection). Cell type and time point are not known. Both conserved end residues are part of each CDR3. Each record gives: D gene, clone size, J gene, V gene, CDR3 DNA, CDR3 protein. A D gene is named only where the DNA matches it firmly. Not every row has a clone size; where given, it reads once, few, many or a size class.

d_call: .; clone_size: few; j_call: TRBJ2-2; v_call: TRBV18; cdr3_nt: TGTGCCAGCTCACCGGGGGCTTCGAACACCGGGGAGCTGTTTTTT; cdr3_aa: CASSPGASNTGELFF
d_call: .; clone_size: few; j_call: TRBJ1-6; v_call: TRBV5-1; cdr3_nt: TGCGCCAGCAGCTCTGGCAGGAGTGTTAGTTCACCCCTCCACTTT; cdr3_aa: CASSSGRSVSSPLHF
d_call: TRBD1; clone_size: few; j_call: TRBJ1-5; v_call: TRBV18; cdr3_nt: TGTGCCAGCTCACCGATGGACAGGGGAGTGAATCAGCCCCAGCATTTT; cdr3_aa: CASSPMDRGVNQPQHF
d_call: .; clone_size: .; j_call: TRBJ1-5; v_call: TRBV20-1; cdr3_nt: TGCAGTGCTAGTCCCAATAATAATCAGCCCCAGCATTTT; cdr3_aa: CSASPNNNQPQHF
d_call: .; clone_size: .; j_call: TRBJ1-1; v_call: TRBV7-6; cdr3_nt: TGTGCCAGCAGCTCCGCGGGTTTAGCTGAAGCTTTCTTT; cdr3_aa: CASSSAGLAEAFF
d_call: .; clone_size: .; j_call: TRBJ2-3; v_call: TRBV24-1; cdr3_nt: TGTGCCACCAGTGACCCTCGGTCAGGCGACACAGATACGCAGTATTTT; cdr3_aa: CATSDPRSGDTDTQYF
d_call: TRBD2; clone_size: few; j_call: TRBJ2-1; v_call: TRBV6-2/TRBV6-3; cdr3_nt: TGTGCCAGCGGCAGTCCGGGGGGGTCGCAGTTCTTC; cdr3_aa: CASGSPGGSQFF
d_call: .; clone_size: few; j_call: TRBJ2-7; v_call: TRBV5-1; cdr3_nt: TGCGCCAGCAGCTTTTTAGGGACCCCGCTCGAGCAGTACTTC; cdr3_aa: CASSFLGTPLEQYF
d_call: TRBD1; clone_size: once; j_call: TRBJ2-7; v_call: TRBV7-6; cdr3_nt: TGTGCCAGCAGCTTACAACAGGGGGCCGAGCAGTACTTC; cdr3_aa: CASSLQQGAEQYF
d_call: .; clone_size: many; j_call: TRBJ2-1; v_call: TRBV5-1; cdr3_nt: TGCGCCAGCAGCCCTCTCCCGGGACCAGGGGACAATGAGCAGTTCTTC; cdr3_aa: CASSPLPGPGDNEQFF
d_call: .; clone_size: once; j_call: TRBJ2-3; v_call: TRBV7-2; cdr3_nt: TGTGCCAGCAGCTTAGGCGGGGCCGTAGGCACAGATACGCAGTATTTT; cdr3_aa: CASSLGGAVGTDTQYF
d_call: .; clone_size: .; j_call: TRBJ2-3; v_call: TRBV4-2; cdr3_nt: TGTGCCAGCAGCCAAGATGGCCCGGAAGATACGCAGTATTTT; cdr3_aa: CASSQDGPEDTQYF
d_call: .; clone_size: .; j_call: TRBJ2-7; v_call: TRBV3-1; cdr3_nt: TGTGCCAGCAGCCCAGACACTGCAAGCTCCTACGCGCAGTACTTC; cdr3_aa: CASSPDTASSYAQYF
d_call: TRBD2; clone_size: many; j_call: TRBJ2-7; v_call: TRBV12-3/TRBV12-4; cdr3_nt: TGTGCCAGCAGTCCCCCGGGACTAGCGGGGGTGCAGCAGTACTTC; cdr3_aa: CASSPPGLAGVQQYF
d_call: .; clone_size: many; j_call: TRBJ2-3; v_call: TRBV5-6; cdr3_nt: TGTGCCAGCAGCTTGCAGGTAGATACGCAGTATTTT; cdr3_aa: CASSLQVDTQYF
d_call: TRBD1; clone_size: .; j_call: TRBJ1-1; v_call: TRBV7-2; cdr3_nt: TGTGCCAGCAGCCGGGACAGGGGGCCTTCTGAAGCTTTCTTT; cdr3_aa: CASSRDRGPSEAFF
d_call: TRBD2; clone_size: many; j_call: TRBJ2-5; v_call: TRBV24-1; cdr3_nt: TGTGCCACCAGCGCCCTTCTAGCGGACCAAGAGACCCAGTACTTC; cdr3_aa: CATSALLADQETQYF
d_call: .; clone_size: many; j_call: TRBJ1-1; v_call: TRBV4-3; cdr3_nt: TGCGCCAGCAGCCAAGAGGCTGCGAGAAGAGGGCAAGCTGAAGCTTTCTTT; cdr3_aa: CASSQEAARRGQAEAFF
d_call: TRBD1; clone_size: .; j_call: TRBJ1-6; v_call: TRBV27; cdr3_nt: TGTGCCAGCAACAGGGGTATGATGAATTCACCCCTCCACTTT; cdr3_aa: CASNRGMMNSPLHF
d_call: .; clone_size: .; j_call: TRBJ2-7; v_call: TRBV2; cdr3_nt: TGTGCCAGCACGGCCAGGGACCCATACGAGCAGTACTTC; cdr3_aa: CASTARDPYEQYF
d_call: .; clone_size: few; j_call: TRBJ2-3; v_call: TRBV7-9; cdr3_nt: TGTGCCAGCAGCAACCAGGGGGGCCGAACAGATACGCAGTATTTT; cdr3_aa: CASSNQGGRTDTQYF
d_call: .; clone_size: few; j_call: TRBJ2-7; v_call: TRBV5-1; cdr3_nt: TGCGCCAGCAGCTGGCCGGGCTCCTACGAGCAGTACTTC; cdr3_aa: CASSWPGSYEQYF
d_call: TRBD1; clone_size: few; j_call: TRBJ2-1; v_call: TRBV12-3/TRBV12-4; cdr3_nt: TGTGCCAGCAGTGCCGCCCGCGGGACAGGGTACAATGAGCAGTTCTTC; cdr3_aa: CASSAARGTGYNEQFF
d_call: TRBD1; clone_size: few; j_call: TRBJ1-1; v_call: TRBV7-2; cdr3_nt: TGTGCCAGCAGGGGACAGGTGAACACTGAAGCTTTCTTT; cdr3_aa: CASRGQVNTEAFF
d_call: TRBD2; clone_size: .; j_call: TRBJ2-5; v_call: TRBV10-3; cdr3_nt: TGTGCCATCAGCCTAGCGGGGCAAGAGACCCAGTACTTC; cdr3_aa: CAISLAGQETQYF
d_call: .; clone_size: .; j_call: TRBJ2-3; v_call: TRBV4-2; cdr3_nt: TGTGCCAGCAGCCGACGGGACACCACAGATACGCAGTATTTT; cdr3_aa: CASSRRDTTDTQYF
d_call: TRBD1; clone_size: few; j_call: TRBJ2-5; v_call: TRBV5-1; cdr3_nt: TGCGCCAGCAGCTCCGGACAGGGGGCGATGGAGACCCAGTACTTC; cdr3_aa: CASSSGQGAMETQYF
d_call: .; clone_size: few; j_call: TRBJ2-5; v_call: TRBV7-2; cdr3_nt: TGTGCCAGCAGCCTAGGGGGTTTAAGCTCGGGCCAAGAGACCCAGTACTTC; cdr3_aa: CASSLGGLSSGQETQYF
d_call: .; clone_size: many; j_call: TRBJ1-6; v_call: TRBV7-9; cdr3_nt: TGTGCCAGCAGCTTAGTGGAGACGGGGTCGGATTCACCCCTCCACTTT; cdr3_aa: CASSLVETGSDSPLHF
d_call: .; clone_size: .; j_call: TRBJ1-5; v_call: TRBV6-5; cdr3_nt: TGTGCCAGCAGTTACTCGTTCGGGGGCCATCAGCCCCAGCATTTT; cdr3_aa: CASSYSFGGHQPQHF
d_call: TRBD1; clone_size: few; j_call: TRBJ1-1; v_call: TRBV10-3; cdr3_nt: TGTGCCATCAGTATGGGACAGGGTGGGGACACTGAAGCTTTCTTT; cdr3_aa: CAISMGQGGDTEAFF
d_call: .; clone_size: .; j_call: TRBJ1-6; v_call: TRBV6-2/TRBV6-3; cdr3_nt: TGTGCCAGCAGTTATTATAATTCACCCCTCCACTTT; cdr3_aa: CASSYYNSPLHF
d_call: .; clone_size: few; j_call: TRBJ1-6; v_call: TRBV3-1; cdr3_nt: TGTGCCAGCAGCCCTACAGGAAACAATTCACCCCTCCACTTT; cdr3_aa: CASSPTGNNSPLHF
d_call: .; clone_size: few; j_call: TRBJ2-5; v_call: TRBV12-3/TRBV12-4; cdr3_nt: TGTGCCAGCAGTTCTTCCGCCGCGGAAGAGACCCAGTACTTC; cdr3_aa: CASSSSAAEETQYF
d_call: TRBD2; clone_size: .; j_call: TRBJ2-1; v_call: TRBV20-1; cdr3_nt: TGCAGTGCTAGTCGGCTCGGGGGGAGCTCCTACAATGAGCAGTTCTTC; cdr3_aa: CSASRLGGSSYNEQFF
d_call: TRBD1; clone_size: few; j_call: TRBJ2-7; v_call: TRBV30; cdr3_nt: TGTGCCTGGAGTGAGCGGACAGGGGTGCACGAGCAGTACTTC; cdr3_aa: CAWSERTGVHEQYF
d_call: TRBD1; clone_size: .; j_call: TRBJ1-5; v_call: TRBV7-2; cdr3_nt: TGTGCCAGCAGCTGGGACAGGGGAACCCAGCCCCAGCATTTT; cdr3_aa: CASSWDRGTQPQHF
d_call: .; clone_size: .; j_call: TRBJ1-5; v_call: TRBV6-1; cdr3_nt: TGTGCCAGCAGTGAAGCAATGGTTGGCCAGCCCCAGCATTTT; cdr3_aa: CASSEAMVGQPQHF
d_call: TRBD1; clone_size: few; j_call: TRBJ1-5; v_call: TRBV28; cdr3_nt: TGTGCCAGCAGTATACAGGGGGTCGGTCAGCCCCAGCATTTT; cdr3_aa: CASSIQGVGQPQHF
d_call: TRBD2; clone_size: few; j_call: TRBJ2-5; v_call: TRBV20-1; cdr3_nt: TGCAGTGCTAGGAGCGGGGGGGCTAAGGAGACCCAGTACTTC; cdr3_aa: CSARSGGAKETQYF
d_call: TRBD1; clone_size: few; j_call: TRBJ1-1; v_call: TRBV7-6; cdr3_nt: TGTGCCAGCAGCTTAGGCGGAGGGGGCGCAGTTGAAGCTTTCTTT; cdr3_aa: CASSLGGGGAVEAFF
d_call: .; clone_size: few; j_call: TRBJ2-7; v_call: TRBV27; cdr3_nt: TGTGCCAGCAGTTCCCAGACCGACGAGCAGTACTTC; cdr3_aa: CASSSQTDEQYF
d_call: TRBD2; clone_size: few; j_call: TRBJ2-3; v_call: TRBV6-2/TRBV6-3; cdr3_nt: TGTGCCAGCAGTTATCACAAGCGGGGGAGAAGCACAGATACGCAGTATTTT; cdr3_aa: CASSYHKRGRSTDTQYF
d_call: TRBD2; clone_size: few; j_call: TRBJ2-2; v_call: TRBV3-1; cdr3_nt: TGTGCCAGCAGCCCCGCCGGACTAGCGGGGGGTAAAACCGGGGAGCTGTTTTTT; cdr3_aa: CASSPAGLAGGKTGELFF
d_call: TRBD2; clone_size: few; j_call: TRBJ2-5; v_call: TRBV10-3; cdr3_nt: TGTGCCATCGGGGGTAGCGGGGAGGAGACCCAGTACTTC; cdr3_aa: CAIGGSGEETQYF
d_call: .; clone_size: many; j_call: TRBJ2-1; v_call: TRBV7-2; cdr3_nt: TGTGCCAGCAGCTTGGCAATCTCCTACAATGAGCAGTTCTTC; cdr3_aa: CASSLAISYNEQFF
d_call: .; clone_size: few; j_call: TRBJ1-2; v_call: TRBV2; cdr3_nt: TGTGCCAGCAGTTGGTCCAAACAGGGTGGCTACACCTTC; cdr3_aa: CASSWSKQGGYTF
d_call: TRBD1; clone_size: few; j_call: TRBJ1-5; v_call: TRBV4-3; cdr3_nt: TGCGCCAGCAGCCAGGATCTAGGGACAGTACAGCCCCAGCATTTT; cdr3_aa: CASSQDLGTVQPQHF
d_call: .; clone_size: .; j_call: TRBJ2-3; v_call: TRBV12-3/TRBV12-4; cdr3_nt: TGTGCCAGCACCCGGGGCGACCCGATGCAGTATTTT; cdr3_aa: CASTRGDPMQYF
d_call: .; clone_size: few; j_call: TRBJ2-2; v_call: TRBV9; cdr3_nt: TGTGCCAGCAGCGTAGGAGGGATCACCGGGGAGCTGTTTTTT; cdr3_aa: CASSVGGITGELFF
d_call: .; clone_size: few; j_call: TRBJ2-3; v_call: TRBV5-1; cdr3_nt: TGCGCCAGCAGCTTTCGCTTACCCCGCACAGATACGCAGTATTTT; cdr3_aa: CASSFRLPRTDTQYF
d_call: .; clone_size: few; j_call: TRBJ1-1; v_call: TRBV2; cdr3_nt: TGTGCCAGCAGCCCAGGGGTGCCGGTGACAGCTTTCTTT; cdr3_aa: CASSPGVPVTAFF
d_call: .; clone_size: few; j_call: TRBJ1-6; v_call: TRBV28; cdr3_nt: TGTGCCAGCAGTTTAGGACTGGCCTATAATTCACCCCTCCACTTT; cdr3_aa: CASSLGLAYNSPLHF
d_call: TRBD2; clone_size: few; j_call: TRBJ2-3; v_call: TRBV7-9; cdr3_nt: TGTGCCAGCACGGCTAGCGGGGGCACAGATACGCAGTATTTT; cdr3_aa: CASTASGGTDTQYF
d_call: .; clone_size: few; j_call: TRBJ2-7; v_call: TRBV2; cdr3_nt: TGTGCCAGCGCGGAAGGGGGGCTCTACGAGCAGTACTTC; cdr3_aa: CASAEGGLYEQYF